This T cell receptor (beta chain) was identified during a study of human T cells and chemical hapten exposure. This clonotype came up many times. Described time point: patch test 2, 6 weeks after DPC sensitization. Treatment denoted: therapeutic diphenylcyclopropenone sensitization with weekly scalp DPC. TCRdb independently ran MiXCR on the RACE reads; one entry per CDR3 protein. The table records about 110,000 distinct CDR3 sequences, 9.2% of them present only once. Trimming left V 4 bases short and J 0 bases short, with 12 bases between. Germline loops: CDR1 SGHDT, CDR2 YYEEEE. CDR3 length: 15 amino acids.

The source of this sequence is a woman aged 40 to 55 with alopecia areata. Some clones in this sample may be carry-over from other donors' samples. This sequence joins TRBV5-6 and TRBJ2-3; weak D call: TRBD1 (6 bases). The starting material was whole blood, obtained in connection with sensitization to the hapten diphenylcyclopropenone (DPC). In nucleotides, the CDR3 is TGTGCCAGCAGCGACGGGACACTGAGCACAGATACGCAGTATTTT. Translated: CASSDGTLSTDTQYF.